A single sample gave rise to the 19 T cell receptor beta chains below, sequenced in a study of cytomegalovirus exposure and HLA in healthy donors. Primers for the PCR totalled 60 Vbeta and 13 Jbeta. Measured with immunoSEQ multiplex PCR; TCRdb has only the in-frame clones, and not every one. The table has roughly 200,000 clones, around 90% seen once. Sequenced sample: PBMCs. These receptors all stem from a boy between 2 and 10 years old in good health and CMV-seronegative.

The chain combines TRBV5-6 with TRBJ2-3; no clear D. V was clipped by 2 bases and J by 1 base, with 2 bases between them. The CDR3 consists of 12 residues. Germline V gives CDR1 SGHDT, CDR2 YYEEEE. The CDR3 reads CASSFGTDTQYF. DNA for the CDR3: TGTGCCAGCAGCTTCGGCACAGATACGCAGTATTTT.

J is TRBJ2-1 and V is TRBV6-5; TRBD2 matches at 13 bases. The CDR3 runs 15 residues. Germline-derived CDR1 and CDR2 are MNHEY and SVGAGI. The ends lost 4 bases at V and 7 bases at J; junction bases unmatched: 4. This CDR3 is CASSSQGLAGNEQFF. The CDR3 nucleotides are TGTGCCAGCAGTTCTCAGGGACTAGCGGGGAATGAGCAGTTCTTC.

The V call is TRBV28, the J call TRBJ1-1, with D tentatively TRBD1 (6 bases). V dropped 4 bases and J dropped 3 bases, with 15 bases sitting between them. Germline lookup yields CDR1 MDHEN and CDR2 SYDVKM. The CDR3 is 15 amino acids. This CDR3 is CASSSPYRADTEAFF. The CDR3 coding sequence is TGTGCCAGCAGTTCACCCTACAGGGCAGACACTGAAGCTTTCTTT.

The chain joins TRBV7-9 to TRBJ2-5, with 9 bases that match TRBD2. Unmatched junction bases numbered 6, after V lost 6 bases and J lost 7 bases. The CDR3 consists of 13 residues. Per the germline V gene, CDR1 is SEHNR and CDR2 is FQNEAQ (reference sequence). The DNA for the CDR3 is TGTGCCAGCAGGGGACTAGCTCGGGGGACCCAGTACTTC. It codes for CASRGLARGTQYF. The full variable domain, with the rest looked up from reference TRBV7-9 and TRBJ2-5, is DTGVSQNPRHKITKRGQNVTFRCDPISEHNRLYWYRQTLGQGPEFLTYFQNEAQLEKSRLLSDRFSAERPKGSFSTLEIQRTEQGDSAMYLCASRGLARGTQYFGPGTRLLVL.

The chain couples TRBV10-3 to TRBJ1-1; weak D call: TRBD1 (5 bases). Germline lookup yields CDR1 ENHRY and CDR2 SYGVKD. The CDR3 runs to 13 residues. The V end was cut by 3 bases, the J end by 3 bases, with 8 bases between. CDR3 region: CAISESGDTEAFF. CDR3 in DNA: TGTGCCATCAGTGAATCGGGGGACACTGAAGCTTTCTTT.

The V gene is TRBV28, the J gene TRBJ1-5; TRBD1 aligns across 7 bases. The CDR3 has 14 residues. Germline trimming cut 6 bases from V and 5 bases from J; bases unmatched to any gene: 7. The germline gives CDR1 MDHEN, CDR2 SYDVKM. CDR3 nucleotide sequence: TGTGCCAGCAGGAACAGGGGTGAAGATCAGCCCCAGCATTTT. Protein: CASRNRGEDQPQHF.

This chain joins TRBV2 and TRBJ2-7; the D gene is possibly TRBD1 (5 bases). Germline V gene lookup returns CDR1 SNHLY and CDR2 FYNNEI. The CDR3 totals 15 residues. Trimming took off 8 bases at V and 3 bases at J, with 20 bases between the two ends. The CDR3 DNA reads TGTGCCAGCCCTGTGAAAGGGGCCAGTAGCTACGAGCAGTACTTC. This gives the protein CASPVKGASSYEQYF.

The chain joins TRBV25-1 to TRBJ2-2; 8 positions agree with TRBD2. The germline V gene has CDR1 MGHDK and CDR2 SYGVNS. The CDR3 runs 14 residues. V was pared by 6 bases and J by 5 bases, with 5 bases of the junction left unmatched. The CDR3 DNA reads as TGTGCCAGCAGATCTCAGCGGGAGACCGGGGAGCTGTTTTTT. Protein product: CASRSQRETGELFF.

V is TRBV9 and J is TRBJ2-2; TRBD1 is a possible D gene (6 bases). Germline V lookup: CDR1 SGDLS, CDR2 YYNGEE. With 0 bases removed from V and 1 base from J, the gap between germline ends came to 10 bases. The CDR3 runs to 16 residues. The CDR3 nucleotides are TGTGCCAGCAGCGTAGCGGGACACCAGAACACCGGGGAGCTGTTTTTT. This gives the protein CASSVAGHQNTGELFF.

V gene TRBV7-3 combines with J gene TRBJ2-3, with 7 bases fitting TRBD2. The CDR3 is 16 residues long. CDR1 and CDR2 (germline): SGHTA, FQGTGA. Germline trimming cut 1 base from V and 1 base from J; bases unmatched to any gene: 5. The CDR3 DNA follows: TGTGCCAGCAGCTTAAACGCGGCGGGGGGCACAGATACGCAGTATTTT. Protein: CASSLNAAGGTDTQYF.

V gene TRBV23-1 combines with J gene TRBJ1-4; the match to TRBD1 covers 8 bases. TRBV23-1 is flagged as an ORF with uncertain function. The junction had 9 bases not matched to a gene; V was cut back by 4 bases and J by 8 bases. This CDR3 region has 15 residues. The CDR3 coding sequence is TGCGCCAGCAGTCGCCCGGACAGGGAATACGAAAAACTGTTTTTT. Amino acid sequence: CASSRPDREYEKLFF.

The J gene is TRBJ2-1, the V gene TRBV6-1; no reliable D call. Germline CDR1 reads MNHNS; CDR2 reads SASEGT. The CDR3 extends over 18 amino acids. V dropped 3 bases and J dropped 0 bases, with 18 bases sitting between them. CDR3 sequence reads: CASSEGRLGPVSYNEQFF. CDR3 sequence (DNA): TGTGCCAGCAGTGAGGGCAGGCTTGGGCCCGTCTCCTACAATGAGCAGTTCTTC.

The chain carries TRBV29-1 and TRBJ2-1, with 10 bases aligning to TRBD2. The CDR3 length is 17 residues. CDR1 SQVTM and CDR2 ANQGSEA come from the germline V gene. Trimming took 6 bases from V and 0 from J; bases not matched to a gene: 11. The CDR3 here is CSVDIAGGPSSYNEQFF. Written as DNA, the CDR3 is TGCAGCGTGGATATAGCGGGGGGACCTAGCTCCTACAATGAGCAGTTCTTC.

The chain carries TRBV11-2 and TRBJ2-5; tentatively, D is TRBD2 (7 bases). The CDR3 extends over 16 amino acids. V was shortened by 0 bases and J by 4 bases, with 15 bases between the two germline ends. Germline V gives CDR1 SGHAT, CDR2 FQNNGV. The CDR3 nucleotides are TGTGCCAGCAGCTTAGAGGGGGGGAGGGGGAGAGAGACCCAGTACTTC. This sequence encodes CASSLEGGRGRETQYF.

The rearrangement uses TRBV27 and TRBJ2-1, with D maybe TRBD2 (7 bases). The CDR3 is made up of 14 amino acids. Per germline, CDR1 MNHEY and CDR2 SMNVEV (reference sequence). Trimming removed 3 bases at V and 5 bases at J, with 11 bases between. The CDR3 sequence is CASSLGGAHNEQFF. CDR3 nucleotide sequence: TGTGCCAGCAGTTTGGGGGGGGCCCACAATGAGCAGTTCTTC.

The CDR3 sequence is CASTKRGWGRLGEAFF. In DNA form, the CDR3 reads TGTGCCAGCACCAAAAGGGGATGGGGCCGTCTTGGTGAAGCTTTCTTT. This chain joins TRBV28 and TRBJ1-1; D perhaps matches TRBD1 (5 bases). The length of the CDR3 is 16 residues. CDR1 is MDHEN, CDR2 SYDVKM, per germline. Trimming removed 7 bases from V and 7 bases from J, with 25 bases in between.

The chain employs TRBV6-6 and TRBJ1-1, with no clear D. V gave up 2 bases and J gave up 2 bases, with 6 bases separating them. The CDR3 runs 13 residues. Germline-derived CDR1 and CDR2 are MNHNY and SVGAGI (reference sequence). This CDR3 reads CASSYVENTEAFF. The CDR3 DNA is TGTGCCAGCAGTTACGTAGAAAACACTGAAGCTTTCTTT.

About this clone itself: The junction differs from germline at one of its ends, possibly a read error. This chain uses TRBV7-2 with TRBJ2-3, with 10 bases aligning to TRBD2. CDR1 SGHTA and CDR2 FQGNSA come from the germline V gene. The CDR3 spans 17 residues. The CDR3 protein is CASSFPVLAGETDTQCF. For the CDR3, the DNA is TGTGCCAGCAGCTTCCCCGTGCTAGCGGGGGAGACAGATACGCAGTGTTTT.

The chain links TRBV19 to TRBJ2-3; tentatively, D is TRBD2 (6 bases). This CDR3 is built from 16 residues. V shed 3 bases and J shed 1 base, with 14 bases lying between them. CDR1 LNHDA and CDR2 SQIVND come from the germline V gene (reference sequence). DNA of the CDR3: TGTGCCAGTAGTATTCGCGCCCGACTAGGCACAGATACGCAGTATTTT. Protein: CASSIRARLGTDTQYF.